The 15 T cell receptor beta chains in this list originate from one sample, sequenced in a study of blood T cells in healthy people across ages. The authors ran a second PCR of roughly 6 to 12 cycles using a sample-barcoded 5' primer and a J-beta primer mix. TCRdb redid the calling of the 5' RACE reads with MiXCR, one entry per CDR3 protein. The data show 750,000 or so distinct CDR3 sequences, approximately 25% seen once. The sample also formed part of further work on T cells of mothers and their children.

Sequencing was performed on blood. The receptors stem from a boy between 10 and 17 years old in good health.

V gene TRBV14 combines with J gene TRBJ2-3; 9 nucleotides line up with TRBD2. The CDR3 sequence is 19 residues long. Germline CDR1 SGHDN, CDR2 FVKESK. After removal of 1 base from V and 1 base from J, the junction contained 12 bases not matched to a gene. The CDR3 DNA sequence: TGTGCCAGCAGCCAAGCGATGCAGCGGGGGGCCATACGCACAGATACGCAGTATTTT. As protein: CASSQAMQRGAIRTDTQYF.

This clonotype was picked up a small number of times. The chain's CDR3 is CASSGTLGVQNTQYF. CDR3 sequence (DNA): TGTGCCAGCAGTGGAACATTGGGGGTCCAAAATACGCAGTATTTT. The rearrangement links TRBV12-3 or TRBV12-4 to TRBJ2-3, with D perhaps given as TRBD1 or TRBD2 (5 bases each). The CDR3 is 15 amino acids. V dropped 5 bases and J dropped 7 bases, with 19 bases sitting between them.

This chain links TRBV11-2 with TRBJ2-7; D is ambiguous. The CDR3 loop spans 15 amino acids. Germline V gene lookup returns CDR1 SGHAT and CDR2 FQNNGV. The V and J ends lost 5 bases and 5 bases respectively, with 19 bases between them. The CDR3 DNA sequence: TGTGCCAGCAGCCCGAGTTGGGGTTCAGGTCACGAGCAGTACTTC. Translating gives CASSPSWGSGHEQYF.

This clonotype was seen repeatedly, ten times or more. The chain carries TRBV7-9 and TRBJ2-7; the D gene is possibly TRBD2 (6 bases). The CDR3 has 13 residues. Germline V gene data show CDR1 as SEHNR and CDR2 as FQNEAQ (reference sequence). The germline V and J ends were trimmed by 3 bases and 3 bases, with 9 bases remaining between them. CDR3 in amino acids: CASSLGGNYEQYF. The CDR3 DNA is TGTGCCAGCAGCTTGGGCGGGAACTACGAGCAGTACTTC.

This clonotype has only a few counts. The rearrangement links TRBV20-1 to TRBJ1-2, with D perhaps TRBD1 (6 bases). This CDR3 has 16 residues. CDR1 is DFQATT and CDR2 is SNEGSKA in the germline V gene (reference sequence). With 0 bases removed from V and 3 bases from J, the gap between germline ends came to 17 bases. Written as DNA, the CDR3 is TGCAGTGCTAGAGATTTTCGACAGGAGTTAGACTATGGCTACACCTTC. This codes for CSARDFRQELDYGYTF.

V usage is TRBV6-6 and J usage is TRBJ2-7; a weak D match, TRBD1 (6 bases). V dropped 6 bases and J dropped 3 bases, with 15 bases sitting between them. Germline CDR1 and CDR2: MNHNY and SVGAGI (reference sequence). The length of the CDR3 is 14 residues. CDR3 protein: CASRQTGSGYEQYF. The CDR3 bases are TGTGCCAGCAGGCAGACAGGATCTGGCTACGAGCAGTACTTC.

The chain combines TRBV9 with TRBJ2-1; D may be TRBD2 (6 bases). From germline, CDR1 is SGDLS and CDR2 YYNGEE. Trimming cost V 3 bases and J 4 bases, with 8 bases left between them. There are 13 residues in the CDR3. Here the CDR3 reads CASSATSYNEQFF. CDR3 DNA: TGTGCCAGCAGCGCGACTAGTTACAATGAGCAGTTCTTC.

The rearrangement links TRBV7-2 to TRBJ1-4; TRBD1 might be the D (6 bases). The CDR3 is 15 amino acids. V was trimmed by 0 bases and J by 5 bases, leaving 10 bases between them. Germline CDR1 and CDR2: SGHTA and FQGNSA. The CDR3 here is CASSLAAGENEKLFF. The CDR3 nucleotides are TGTGCCAGCAGCTTAGCGGCAGGGGAGAATGAAAAACTGTTTTTT.

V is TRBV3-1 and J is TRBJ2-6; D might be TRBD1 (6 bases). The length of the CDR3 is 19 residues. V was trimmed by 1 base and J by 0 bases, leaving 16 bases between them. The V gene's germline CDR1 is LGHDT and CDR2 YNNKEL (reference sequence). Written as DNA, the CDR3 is TGTGCCAGCAGCCAAGTGTCGGGCAGGGGAAACTCTGGGGCCAACGTCCTGACTTTC. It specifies CASSQVSGRGNSGANVLTF. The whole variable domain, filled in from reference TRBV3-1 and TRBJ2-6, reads DTAVSQTPKYLVTQMGNDKSIKCEQNLGHDTMYWYKQDSKKFLKIMFSYNNKELIINETVPNRFSPKSPDKAHLNLHINSLELGDSAVYFCASSQVSGRGNSGANVLTFGAGSRLTVL.

The CDR3 loop is CASSREPATSGGEQFF. DNA of the CDR3: TGTGCCAGCAGCCGAGAGCCGGCGACTAGCGGCGGTGAGCAGTTCTTC. The chain recombines TRBV28 with TRBJ2-5, with 9 bases aligning to TRBD2. The DNA end favors TRBJ2-1, so the J call may be wrong. Germline CDR1 and CDR2: MDHEN and SYDVKM. This CDR3 is 16 amino acids long.

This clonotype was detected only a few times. CDR3 region: CATTRREAVNEQFF. The CDR3 DNA follows: TGTGCCACCACGAGGCGGGAAGCCGTCAATGAGCAGTTCTTC. J is TRBJ2-1 and V is TRBV10-3; tentative D call: TRBD2 (6 bases). The CDR3 is 14 amino acids. V was pared by 10 bases and J by 6 bases, with 19 bases between. Germline V CDR1 and CDR2: ENHRY, SYGVKD.

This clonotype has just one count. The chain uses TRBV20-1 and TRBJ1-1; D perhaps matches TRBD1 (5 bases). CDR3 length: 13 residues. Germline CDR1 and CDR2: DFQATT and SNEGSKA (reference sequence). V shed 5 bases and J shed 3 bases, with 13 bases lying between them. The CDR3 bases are TGCAGTGCTTTCCGGGTAGGGGACACTGAAGCTTTCTTT. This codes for CSAFRVGDTEAFF.

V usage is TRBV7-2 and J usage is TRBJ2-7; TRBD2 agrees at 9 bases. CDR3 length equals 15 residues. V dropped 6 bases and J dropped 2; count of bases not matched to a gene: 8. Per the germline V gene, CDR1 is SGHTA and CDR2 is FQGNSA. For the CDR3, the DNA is TGTGCCAGCAGATCAGCGGCGGGGGGGACCTACGAGCAGTACTTC. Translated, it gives CASRSAAGGTYEQYF.

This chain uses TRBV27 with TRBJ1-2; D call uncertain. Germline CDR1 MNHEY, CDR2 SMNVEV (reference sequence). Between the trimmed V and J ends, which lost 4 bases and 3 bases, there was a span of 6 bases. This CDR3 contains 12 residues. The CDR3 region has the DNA TGTGCCAGCAGTTGGGTGGACTATGGCTACACCTTC. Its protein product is CASSWVDYGYTF.

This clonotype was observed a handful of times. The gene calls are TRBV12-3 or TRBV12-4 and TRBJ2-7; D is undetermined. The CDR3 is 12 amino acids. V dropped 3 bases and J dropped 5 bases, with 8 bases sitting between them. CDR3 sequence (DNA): TGTGCCAGCAGTTTTGAGGCGGACGAGCAGTACTTC. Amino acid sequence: CASSFEADEQYF.